The 14 T cell receptor beta chains listed next were all sequenced from one sample in a study of blood T cell repertoires in COVID-19 (dated by TCRdb to the early 2020s). Library generation was performed with the immunoSEQ multiplex PCR assay. Not all clones reach the TCRdb copy of this immuneACCESS table, which keeps in-frame sequences only. Checked studies attribute under half of the gap to unresolved V genes and leave the rest unexplained. The sample data list some 140,000 clones, and 79% of these were observed just once. 3.5% to 4.5% of the sample lies in the top ten. Sequences were obtained from peripheral blood. Receptors were obtained from a man in his fifties or sixties with acute or convalescent COVID-19.

The gene calls are TRBV9 and TRBJ1-1, with no clear D. The germline CDR1 and CDR2 sequences are SGDLS and YYNGEE. V was trimmed by 0 bases and J by 1 base, leaving 13 bases between them. This CDR3 spans 16 amino acids. The CDR3: CASSVEPGKGNTEAFF. The DNA of the CDR3 is TGTGCCAGCAGCGTAGAACCCGGGAAGGGGAACACTGAAGCTTTCTTT.

The chain uses TRBV30 and TRBJ2-1; 8 bases map to TRBD2. The V segment lost 1 base and the J segment 6 bases; nucleotides outside the gene matches: 11. This CDR3 has 16 amino acids. Germline CDR1 is GTSNPN and CDR2 is SVGIG (reference sequence). The CDR3 is CAWSAVLIGGGNEQFF. In DNA, the CDR3 is TGTGCCTGGAGTGCCGTTCTGATCGGGGGGGGCAATGAGCAGTTCTTC.

CDR3 amino acids: CASTPTRGTSYEQYF. In DNA form, the CDR3 reads TGTGCCAGTACCCCCACCAGGGGGACGTCCTACGAGCAGTACTTC. The chain has TRBV19 and TRBJ2-7; the match to TRBD1 covers 7 bases. From germline, CDR1 is LNHDA and CDR2 SQIVND (reference sequence). The CDR3 consists of 15 residues. The V segment lost 7 bases and the J segment 1 base; nucleotides outside the gene matches: 10. The entire variable domain, with the rest obtained from reference TRBV19 and TRBJ2-7, is as follows: DGGITQSPKYLFRKEGQNVTLSCEQNLNHDAMYWYRQDPGQGLRLIYYSQIVNDFQKGDIAEGYSVSREKKESFPLTVTSAQKNPTAFYLCASTPTRGTSYEQYFGPGTRLTVT.

The rearrangement uses TRBV3-1 (or the pseudogene TRBV3-2) and TRBJ2-2, with a tentative D call TRBD1 (5 bases). The CDR3 sequence is 14 residues long. The germline gives CDR1 LGHDT, CDR2 YNNKEL (reference sequence). Trimming took 3 bases from V and 0 from J, leaving 5 bases between them. CDR3 region: CASSHRANTGELFF. DNA of the CDR3: TGTGCCAGCAGCCACAGGGCGAACACCGGGGAGCTGTTTTTT.

CDR3 sequence: CAWSVAGPSPLHF. CDR3 DNA: TGTGCCTGGAGTGTGGCAGGCCCCTCACCCCTCCACTTT. The chain has TRBV30 and TRBJ1-6; D remains ambiguous. Trimming cost V 0 bases and J 10 bases, with 10 bases left between them. Germline values: CDR1 GTSNPN, CDR2 SVGIG (reference sequence). The CDR3 is 13 amino acids.

This clone was recorded only once. The genes are TRBV28 and TRBJ1-1; perhaps TRBD1 as D (6 bases). Trimming left V 6 bases short and J 4 bases short, with 15 bases between. CDR1 MDHEN and CDR2 SYDVKM come from the germline V gene. This CDR3 is built from 14 residues. Here the CDR3 reads CASRGGGRATEAFF. CDR3 DNA sequence: TGTGCCAGCAGGGGTGGGGGCAGGGCCACTGAAGCTTTCTTT.

This clone was observed a single time. This chain joins TRBV28 and TRBJ1-6; maybe TRBD1 (6 bases). Germline assignment: CDR1 MDHEN and CDR2 SYDVKM. The CDR3 spans 17 residues. The V end lost 2 bases, the J end lost 7 bases, and 18 bases lay between the germline ends. The CDR3 spells CASSLGLQGLGNSPLHF. CDR3 in DNA: TGTGCCAGCAGTTTAGGGCTTCAGGGGTTAGGCAATTCACCCCTCCACTTT.

The J gene is TRBJ2-7, the V gene TRBV25-1, with 9 bases that match TRBD2. This CDR3 region has 13 residues. Trimming took 6 bases from V and 2 from J; bases not matched to a gene: 2. The germline gives CDR1 MGHDK, CDR2 SYGVNS. The CDR3: CASSLAGTYEQYF. The DNA for the CDR3 is TGTGCCAGCAGCCTAGCGGGAACCTACGAGCAGTACTTC.

The chain uses TRBV28 and TRBJ1-1, with D maybe TRBD1 (5 bases). Germline V CDR1 and CDR2: MDHEN, SYDVKM. V lost 7 bases and J 8 bases, leaving 17 bases between the germline ends. The CDR3 loop spans 13 amino acids. DNA of the CDR3: TGTGCCAGCACCTGGGGCACGAACCCGGAAGCTTTCTTT. This gives the protein CASTWGTNPEAFF.

The chain has TRBV3-1 (or the pseudogene TRBV3-2) and TRBJ2-1, with D unclear. CDR3 length: 15 amino acids. Between the trimmed V and J ends, which lost 0 bases and 2 bases, there was a span of 8 bases. The germline gives CDR1 LGHDT, CDR2 YNNKEL (reference sequence). The CDR3 nucleotides read TGTGCCAGCAGCCAAGAAGCTGTGGCCTACAATGAGCAGTTCTTC. Protein sequence: CASSQEAVAYNEQFF.

There are a few counts of this clone. V and J are TRBV18 and TRBJ1-1, with 7 bases that match TRBD1. CDR3 size: 13 residues. V gave up 6 bases and J gave up 6 bases; unmatched junction bases: 7. Germline values: CDR1 KGHSH, CDR2 LQKENI. DNA for the CDR3: TGTGCCAGCTCCACTGGACAGGCCCCTGAAGCTTTCTTT. Translating it yields CASSTGQAPEAFF.

This chain links TRBV6-4 with TRBJ2-2; 12 bases match TRBD2. Per germline, CDR1 MRHNA and CDR2 SNTAGT. J gave up 5 bases and V 8 bases, and 6 bases lay outside the gene matches. CDR3 length: 15 amino acids. This chain's CDR3 is CASRSSGRATGELFF. CDR3 nucleotides: TGTGCCAGCCGTTCTAGCGGGAGGGCGACCGGGGAGCTGTTTTTT.

The chain employs TRBV5-1 and TRBJ2-3, with 7 bases lining up with TRBD1. The V and J ends lost 2 bases and 2 bases, in that order; junction bases with no gene match: 8. Germline CDR1 SGHRS, CDR2 YFSETQ. This CDR3 spans 16 amino acids. This CDR3 is CASSLQGSLVTDTQYF. In DNA form, the CDR3 reads TGCGCCAGCAGCTTACAGGGGTCTTTAGTCACAGATACGCAGTATTTT. Looking up the rest from reference TRBV5-1 and TRBJ2-3 gives the full variable domain: KAGVTQTPRYLIKTRGQQVTLSCSPISGHRSVSWYQQTPGQGLQFLFEYFSETQRNKGNFPGRFSGRQFSNSRSEMNVSTLELGDSALYLCASSLQGSLVTDTQYFGPGTRLTVL.

This chain links TRBV7-8 with TRBJ2-1, with 9 bases that match TRBD1. Trimming cost V 5 bases and J 0 bases; bases outside gene matches: 8. This CDR3 has 17 residues. Germline assignment: CDR1 SGHVS and CDR2 FQNEAQ. The CDR3 nucleotides read TGTGCCAGCAGCGTCGTACCGGGACAGGGCTCCTACAATGAGCAGTTCTTC. It codes for CASSVVPGQGSYNEQFF.